Listed here are 14 T cell receptor beta chains from one sample, sequenced in a study of blood T cell repertoires in COVID-19. Libraries were prepared by immunoSEQ multiplex PCR; TCRdb keeps only in-frame clonotypes and omits some of them. The sample carries around 50,000 clones, roughly 82% recorded once. Sequenced material: peripheral blood. The source is a human donor in a cohort sampled during active COVID-19.

V usage is TRBV19 and J usage is TRBJ1-5; D remains unclear. This CDR3 is 14 amino acids long. Germline-derived CDR1 and CDR2 are LNHDA and SQIVND (reference sequence). Trimming removed 9 bases from V and 5 bases from J, with 17 bases in between. In nucleotides, the CDR3 is TGTGCCAGCCGCCTCGGGGAGGGTTATCAGCCCCAGCATTTT. This translates into CASRLGEGYQPQHF.

The chain couples TRBV27 to TRBJ2-3; 10 nucleotides match TRBD2. In germline, CDR1 is MNHEY, CDR2 SMNVEV (reference sequence). CDR3 length: 18 amino acids. The V segment lost 5 bases and the J segment 3 bases; nucleotides outside the gene matches: 14. CDR3 sequence reads: CASSITGTSVSRTDTQYF. The CDR3 DNA follows: TGTGCCAGCAGTATAACAGGGACTAGCGTTTCCAGGACAGATACGCAGTATTTT.

This clone has only one observation. The rearrangement joins TRBV5-1 to TRBJ2-5; D unclear. The germline V gene has CDR1 SGHRS and CDR2 YFSETQ. The CDR3 sequence is 14 residues long. V was trimmed by 0 bases and J by 1 base, leaving 7 bases between them. The CDR3 reads CASSLADSQETQYF. The CDR3 DNA reads as TGCGCCAGCAGCTTGGCAGATTCCCAAGAGACCCAGTACTTC. Variable domain in full (rest from reference TRBV5-1 and TRBJ2-5): KAGVTQTPRYLIKTRGQQVTLSCSPISGHRSVSWYQQTPGQGLQFLFEYFSETQRNKGNFPGRFSGRQFSNSRSEMNVSTLELGDSALYLCASSLADSQETQYFGPGTRLLVL.

The chain combines TRBV4-3 with TRBJ1-1; D remains ambiguous. Germline CDR1 is LGHNA and CDR2 is YSLEER. The ends were cut back, 1 base at V and 3 bases at J, with 9 bases in the middle. The CDR3 totals 14 residues. DNA of the CDR3: TGCGCCAGCAGCCAAGGTTATTCCGACACTGAAGCTTTCTTT. Its translation: CASSQGYSDTEAFF.

The V gene is TRBV5-1, the J gene TRBJ2-5, with 7 bases that match TRBD1. CDR3 size: 15 residues. CDR1 is SGHRS and CDR2 is YFSETQ in the germline V gene. Trimming at V came to 0 bases and at J to 2 bases, leaving 4 bases not matched to a gene. The CDR3 reads CASSLVGQKQETQYF. The CDR3 nucleotides are TGCGCCAGCAGCTTGGTGGGACAGAAACAAGAGACCCAGTACTTC.

The chain carries TRBV11-3 and TRBJ2-5; 10 bases agree with TRBD2. Germline CDR1 SGHNT, CDR2 YENEEA. This CDR3 region has 15 residues. The J segment lost 7 bases and the V segment lost 4 bases, leaving 9 bases of the junction unmatched. CDR3 nucleotides: TGTGCCAGCAGCTCACTAGCGGGATTAGCGGGGACCCAGTACTTC. The encoded protein is CASSSLAGLAGTQYF.

The chain joins TRBV7-6 to TRBJ2-1, with 8 bases fitting TRBD2. Per germline, CDR1 SGHVS and CDR2 FNYEAQ. V shed 1 base and J 5 bases; nucleotides not matched to a gene: 7. The CDR3 has 16 residues. The CDR3 DNA reads as TGTGCCAGCAGCTTAGATCGTTCTAGCGGGCACAATGAGCAGTTCTTC. Residues: CASSLDRSSGHNEQFF.

The J gene is TRBJ2-7, the V gene TRBV2; 8 nucleotides match TRBD1. V shed 9 bases and J 5 bases; nucleotides not matched to a gene: 9. The CDR3 has 13 residues. Germline values: CDR1 SNHLY, CDR2 FYNNEI. Written as DNA, the CDR3 is TGTGCCAGTCGACAGGGGTTAAGCAACGAGCAGTACTTC. Translated: CASRQGLSNEQYF. Full variable domain (rest looked up from reference TRBV2 and TRBJ2-7): EPEVTQTPSHQVTQMGQEVILRCVPISNHLYFYWYRQILGQKVEFLVSFYNNEISEKSEIFDDQFSVERPDGSNFTLKIRSTKLEDSAMYFCASRQGLSNEQYFGPGTRLTVT.

The rearrangement joins TRBV3-1 (or the pseudogene TRBV3-2) to TRBJ1-6, with D perhaps TRBD1 (6 bases). With 4 bases removed from V and 8 bases from J, the gap between germline ends came to 12 bases. From germline, CDR1 is LGHDT and CDR2 YNNKEL (reference sequence). The CDR3 has 14 residues. The CDR3 sequence: CASSPARGDSPLHF. As DNA, the CDR3 is TGTGCCAGCAGCCCGGCCAGGGGTGATTCACCCCTCCACTTT.

V is TRBV30 and J is TRBJ1-4; D is ambiguous. This CDR3 comprises 14 residues. Trimming took off 3 bases at V and 8 bases at J, with 16 bases between the two ends. Germline CDR1 reads GTSNPN; CDR2 reads SVGIG (reference sequence). Written as DNA, the CDR3 is TGTGCCTGGAGGCCAGTAGGAGGTTTGGAAAAACTGTTTTTT. Residues: CAWRPVGGLEKLFF.

This chain connects TRBV6-5 to TRBJ2-7, with a tentative D call TRBD2 (6 bases). Looked up from germline, CDR1 is MNHEY and CDR2 is SVGAGI. V lost 6 bases and J 6 bases, leaving 15 bases between the germline ends. There are 13 residues in the CDR3. CDR3 sequence: CASSIAARAEQYF. The CDR3 DNA follows: TGTGCCAGCAGCATAGCGGCACGGGCCGAGCAGTACTTC.

This sequence joins TRBV9 and TRBJ2-7; no definite D call. The germline V gene has CDR1 SGDLS and CDR2 YYNGEE. Trimming left V 2 bases short and J 0 bases short, with 9 bases between. This CDR3 has 14 residues. This chain's CDR3 is CASSVMAGSYEQYF. Here the CDR3 DNA reads TGTGCCAGCAGCGTCATGGCAGGCTCCTACGAGCAGTACTTC.

This chain connects TRBV6-1 to TRBJ1-1; D ambiguous. CDR3 length: 14 amino acids. CDR1 is MNHNS and CDR2 is SASEGT in the germline V gene. The V gene lost 3 bases and the J gene lost 1 base, with 9 bases spanning the gap. The CDR3, as DNA: TGTGCCAGCAGTGAGGGCACTAGGAACACTGAAGCTTTCTTT. Residues: CASSEGTRNTEAFF.

This chain's CDR3 is CASSLLQDEQYF. The CDR3 nucleotides read TGTGCCAGCAGTTTACTCCAGGACGAGCAGTACTTC. This chain links TRBV28 with TRBJ2-7; D is undetermined. Germline V lookup: CDR1 MDHEN, CDR2 SYDVKM. The CDR3 has 12 amino acids. Deletions cut 2 bases from V and 5 bases from J, with 7 bases between.